This T cell receptor (beta chain) was identified in a study of blood T cell repertoires in COVID-19. Whole-study context: The origin of the acute and convalescent COVID-19 samples was the United States, Italy and Spain. Sources were T cells, B-cell-depleted T cells, or PBMCs; the material itself was cDNA or gDNA.

As handled by the study authors: Reference gene primer amplification yielded estimated nucleated cell counts. TCRdb keeps only in-frame clones here, not all; method: immunoSEQ multiplex PCR. The V and J calls and clone size were taken over from that table, and D and trimming were inferred from the DNA. The table has roughly 120,000 clones, approximately 90% seen once. The CDR3 consists of 14 residues. V lost 3 bases and J lost 1, with 10 bases in between. Germline assignment: CDR1 SGHRS and CDR2 YFSETQ. The chain has TRBV5-1 and TRBJ1-1; D might be TRBD1 (5 bases). This TCR came from a woman aged 50 to 65 with acute or convalescent COVID-19. Sequenced input: peripheral blood. CDR3 DNA: TGCGCCAGCAGCTCGACGGACACGAACACTGAAGCTTTCTTT. Translating gives CASSSTDTNTEAFF.